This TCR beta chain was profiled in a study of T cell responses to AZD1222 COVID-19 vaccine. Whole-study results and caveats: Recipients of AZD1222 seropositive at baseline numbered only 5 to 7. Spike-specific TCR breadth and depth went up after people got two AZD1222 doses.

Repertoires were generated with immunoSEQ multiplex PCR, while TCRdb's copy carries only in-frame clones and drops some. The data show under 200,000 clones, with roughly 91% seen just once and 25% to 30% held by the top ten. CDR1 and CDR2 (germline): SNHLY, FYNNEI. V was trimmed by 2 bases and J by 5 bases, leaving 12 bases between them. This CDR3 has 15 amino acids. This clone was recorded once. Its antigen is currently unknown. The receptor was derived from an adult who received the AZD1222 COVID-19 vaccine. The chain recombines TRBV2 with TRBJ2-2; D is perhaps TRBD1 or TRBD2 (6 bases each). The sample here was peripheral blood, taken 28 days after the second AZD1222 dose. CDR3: CASSESGGRTGELFF. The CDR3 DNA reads TGTGCCAGCAGTGAATCCGGGGGCCGGACCGGGGAGCTGTTTTTT.